This TCR beta chain was recorded in a study of tumor-infiltrating lymphocytes in primary liver carcinoma (dated by TCRdb to between 2016 and 2019). About the study as a whole: Roughly five patients with histopathologically diagnosed primary liver carcinoma underwent surgical resection in China between late 2015 and March 2016. The five patients, three men and two women aged 30 to 69 years, had hepatocellular carcinoma (four) or combined HCC and intrahepatic cholangiocarcinoma (one). Tumors of the five patients were stage T1-T3 N0M0 with maximum diameters of about 4.2 to 10 cm. Roughly 3.5 to 7.5 million productive TCRbeta reads were obtained per sample, and no significant difference in read depth was found between tissue types. The study combined TCRbeta repertoire sequencing, expression microarrays and whole-exome sequencing across five regions of each liver tumor, with adjacent normal tissue and blood. A total of 35 or so specimens from 5 patients underwent TCRbeta repertoire sequencing, comprising around 25 tumor regions, 5 adjacent noncancerous liver tissues and 5 peripheral blood samples. Repertoires from technical replicates were highly reproducible, with mean shared-clone rates approximately 0.9 and correlation coefficients above 0.95.

RNA from unsorted whole blood was extracted with TRIzol reagent, and germline DNA was obtained with the DNeasy Blood & Tissue kit. Chronic HBV infection was present in the patients, and the patients were treatment-naive at sampling. About 4 milliliters of peripheral blood were collected into K2EDTA tubes before surgery. Notes on this clonotype: The antigen it binds to is not known. No much larger clonotype is one base removed from it; base qualities were not supplied.

What the work shows at the level of the full study, not this receptor alone: With just 4 or 5 patients in the study, the authors point out that the findings should be validated in a larger study. Because the samples were bulk and unsorted, CD4+ and CD8+ T cell repertoires could not be compared. Pairs of tumor regions showed greater repertoire overlap (mean 36%) than tumor-adjacent pairs (around 17%) or tumor-blood pairs (approximately 15%), which is consistent with antigen-driven expansion. Only the TCR beta chain was sequenced, so true repertoire diversity is likely underestimated because unpaired alpha chains were not captured. The top 250 clones made up a significantly larger repertoire fraction in tumors than in blood (p = 0.039).

TCRbeta-specific cDNA was reverse-transcribed from roughly 500 ng total RNA using a constant-region primer and ProtoScript II reverse transcriptase. The TCRbeta libraries were prepared through three rounds of nested multiplex PCR following a slightly modified ARM-PCR procedure. Multiplex TRBV1-TRBV30 forward primers and a Cbeta reverse primer were used in the first two PCR rounds, each of which was run for approximately 10 cycles. Sample barcodes and Illumina adapters were added in a final 25-cycle PCR with Deep VentR polymerase. Before sequencing, amplicons of 200-500 bp were purified from gel using a QIAquick gel extraction kit. An Illumina HiSeq 2500 was used to sequence the TCRbeta amplicons with 250-bp paired-end reads. As for how the authors treated the data: To recover full CDR3 sequences, reads were quality-trimmed using Trimmomatic v0.33 and paired reads were then merged using FLASH v1.2.11. V, D and J germline segments were assigned to the rearranged TCRbeta sequences using MiGEC v1.2.1b. Clonotype statistics and Shannon-Wiener diversity indices were computed with VDJtools v1.0.0. Except for diversity analysis, only each sample's 250 most abundant clonotypes were used in subsequent analyses to reduce sampling bias. TCRdb trimmed public reads at Q25 via fastp, called clones via MiXCR and kept in-frame beta chains. Rows are unified per CDR3 protein, each entry keeping the most common DNA and genes. The V and J calls reflect TCRdb's pipeline rather than the authors' work. Present in this sample are 300,000 to 400,000 distinct CDR3 sequences, approximately 65% of which were seen just once. The ten largest make up approximately 5.9% of the sample.

As encoded in the germline V gene, CDR1 is MNHEY while CDR2 is SVGEGT. From cysteine to phenylalanine, the CDR3 is 17 amino acids long. This entry keeps only the CDR3 DNA: 51 bases, framed from base 1. Trimming takes 8 bases off V and 1 base off J; junction bases not matched to a gene: 14. The source of this sequence is a man aged 35 to 55 with primary liver carcinoma and hepatitis B virus infection. Sequencing was done on a sample of peripheral blood. The chain couples TRBV6-2 or TRBV6-3 to TRBJ2-1, and 7 junction bases match TRBD2. The DNA sequence is TGTGCCAGCCATATTGGACTGGCGGGAGTTTCCTACAATGAGCAGTTCTTC. Protein translation: CASHIGLAGVSYNEQFF.